The 5 T cell receptor beta chains reported below all come from one sample, sequenced in a study of cytomegalovirus exposure and HLA in healthy donors. Primers: 60 Vbeta forward and 13 Jbeta reverse. The repertoire was sequenced with immunoSEQ multiplex PCR; TCRdb's copy has only in-frame clones and lacks some. The specimen's table records roughly 100,000 clones. The sample taken for sequencing was PBMCs. The source is a man between 35 and 55 years old in good health and CMV-seronegative.

The rearrangement uses TRBV14 and TRBJ2-5, with D hard to call. The J call may be mistaken, given a closer DNA end match to TRBJ2-7. Germline V CDR1 and CDR2: SGHDN, FVKESK. The CDR3 sequence is 17 residues long. CDR3 protein: CASSQGEARTSSYEQYF. DNA for the CDR3: TGTGCCAGCAGCCAAGGAGAGGCGAGAACGAGCTCCTACGAGCAGTACTTC.

The V gene is TRBV7-8, the J gene TRBJ2-7, with a weak D call TRBD2 (5 bases). The V end was cut by 6 bases, the J end by 2 bases, with 11 bases between. CDR3 length: 13 residues. Germline CDR1 SGHVS, CDR2 FQNEAQ. DNA for the CDR3: TGTGCCAGCAGTACTAGGTATGCCTACGAGCAGTACTTC. It codes for CASSTRYAYEQYF.

To note about this clone: Within the sample, other DNA sequences also encode this same CDR3. The chain uses TRBV5-1 and TRBJ1-2; 8 nucleotides align to TRBD1. V lost 4 bases to trimming and J lost 4 bases; unmatched junction nucleotides: 3. CDR3 length equals 13 residues. Germline values: CDR1 SGHRS, CDR2 YFSETQ. CDR3 DNA: TGCGCCAGCAGCCGTGACAGGGGCTATGGCTACACCTTC. Translation gives CASSRDRGYGYTF.

The chain joins TRBV2 to TRBJ1-4; TRBD1 matches 9 bases. Trimming removed 6 bases from V and 7 bases from J; junction bases left unmatched: 6. Per germline, CDR1 SNHLY and CDR2 FYNNEI. CDR3 size: 14 residues. The CDR3 nucleotides read TGTGCCAGCAGAAGGACAGGGGTGCCTGAAAAACTGTTTTTT. Residues: CASRRTGVPEKLFF.

The V and J genes are TRBV10-1 and TRBJ2-5; D is perhaps TRBD1 (5 bases). In germline, CDR1 is WNHNN, CDR2 SYGVQD (reference sequence). V was pared by 0 bases and J by 4 bases, with 9 bases between. The CDR3 is made up of 14 amino acids. The CDR3, as DNA: TGCGCCAGCAGTGAGTCGGGCAGGGCAGAGACCCAGTACTTC. It encodes CASSESGRAETQYF.